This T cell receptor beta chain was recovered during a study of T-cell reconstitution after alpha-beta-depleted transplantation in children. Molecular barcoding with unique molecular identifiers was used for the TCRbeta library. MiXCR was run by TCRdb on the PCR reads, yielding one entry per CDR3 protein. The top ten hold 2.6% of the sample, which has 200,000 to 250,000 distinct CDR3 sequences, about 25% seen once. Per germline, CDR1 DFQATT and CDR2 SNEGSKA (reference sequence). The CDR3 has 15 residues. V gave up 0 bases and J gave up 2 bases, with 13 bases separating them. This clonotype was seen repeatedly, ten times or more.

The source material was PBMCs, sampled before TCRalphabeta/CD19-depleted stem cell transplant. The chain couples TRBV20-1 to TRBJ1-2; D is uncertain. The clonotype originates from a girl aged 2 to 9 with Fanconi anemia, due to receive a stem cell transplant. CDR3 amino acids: CSARDDRIRNYGYTF. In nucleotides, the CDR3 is TGCAGTGCTAGAGATGATCGCATCAGAAACTATGGCTACACCTTC.